The clone carrying this TCR beta chain was seen repeatedly, ten times or more. Antigen specificity is unknown. The record originates from a study of identical twins. Study results and limitations: A cross-sectional statistical analysis, not follow-up of the same donors, supported the conclusions. Modelling underestimated the level of out-of-frame TCR alpha sharing observed in monozygotic twins.

Via MiXCR, TCRdb re-called the 5' RACE reads, giving one row per CDR3 protein. The data show some 500,000 distinct CDR3 sequences, over 8.5% seen once. V trimming: 5 bases; J trimming: 3 bases; junction bases outside the gene matches: 4. This CDR3 has 12 amino acids. Germline CDR1 is SQVTM and CDR2 is ANQGSEA. The sample was also linked to a second study, of yellow fever vaccine responses in identical twins.

This chain joins TRBV29-1 and TRBJ2-7, with TRBD2 matching over 7 bases. The receptor's source is a woman under 30 in good health. The sequenced material came from PBMCs. The CDR3 nucleotides are TGCAGCGTTACGGCGGGGGACTACGAGCAGTACTTC. This sequence encodes CSVTAGDYEQYF.